The TCR beta chain described here comes from a study of low-dose radiotherapy and immunotherapy resistance in tumors. About the research overall: Cohort 2, a group dosed every two weeks at 1 Gy per fraction, received 13 Gy in total over 26 weeks.

With 6 bases removed from V and 3 bases from J, the gap between germline ends came to 18 bases. Per the germline V gene, CDR1 is MDHEN and CDR2 is SYDVKM. This CDR3 spans 15 amino acids. The time point here: before trial treatment. Gene-specific TRAV and TRBV primers were used for first-strand cDNA, covering alpha and beta chains. The authors ran 20 PCR cycles to amplify TCRs with a constant-region primer and V-primer adapter. TCRdb re-analysed the reads in MiXCR, keeping a single row per CDR3 protein. Among roughly 76,000 distinct CDR3 sequences listed, under 20% were seen once. The receptor was derived from a male donor with prostate cancer. The chain is built from TRBV28 and TRBJ2-7, with D possibly being TRBD1 (5 bases). The sample in question was PBMCs, obtained before treatment. The CDR3 nucleotides are TGTGCCAGCAGGCTTCAGGGTTTATCGGACTACGAGCAGTACTTC. Amino acids: CASRLQGLSDYEQYF.